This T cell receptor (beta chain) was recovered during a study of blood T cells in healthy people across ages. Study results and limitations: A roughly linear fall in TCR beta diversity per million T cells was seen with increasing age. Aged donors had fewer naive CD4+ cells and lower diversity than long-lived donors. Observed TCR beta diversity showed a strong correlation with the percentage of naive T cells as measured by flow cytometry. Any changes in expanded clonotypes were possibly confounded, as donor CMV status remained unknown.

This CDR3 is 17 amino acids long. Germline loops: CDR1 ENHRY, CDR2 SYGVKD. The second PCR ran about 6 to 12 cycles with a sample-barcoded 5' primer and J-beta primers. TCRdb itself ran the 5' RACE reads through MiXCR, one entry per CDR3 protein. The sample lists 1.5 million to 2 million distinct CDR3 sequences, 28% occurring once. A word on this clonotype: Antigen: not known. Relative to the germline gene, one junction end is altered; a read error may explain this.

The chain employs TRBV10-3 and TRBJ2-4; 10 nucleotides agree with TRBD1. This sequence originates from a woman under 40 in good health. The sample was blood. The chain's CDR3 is CAISERDRGPGKNVQYF. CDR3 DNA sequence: TGTGCCATCAGTGAACGGGACAGGGGTCCGGGCAAAAACGTTCAGTACTTC.